The 18 T cell receptor beta chains given below trace back to one sample, sequenced in a study of blood T cell repertoires in COVID-19. TCRdb keeps only in-frame clones here, not all; method: immunoSEQ multiplex PCR. This sample carries approximately 210,000 clones, approximately 85% of them seen once, and the ten largest clones take about 7.3%. Sequencing was done on a sample of peripheral blood. The source of these receptors is a woman in her forties or fifties with active or convalescent COVID-19.

The chain is built from TRBV9 and TRBJ2-1; 9 nucleotides match TRBD2. V was clipped by 3 bases and J by 4 bases; unmatched bases: 20. This CDR3 is built from 20 residues. Germline V CDR1 and CDR2: SGDLS, YYNGEE. DNA of the CDR3: TGTGCCAGCAGCGCAACGGTTTCTGGGCCCCGACTAGCGGAATACAATGAGCAGTTCTTC. Its protein is CASSATVSGPRLAEYNEQFF.

The chain carries TRBV7-2 and TRBJ2-7; D remains unclear. Trimming stripped 3 bases from V and 1 base from J, with 10 bases between. From germline, CDR1 is SGHTA and CDR2 FQGNSA. This CDR3 is built from 14 residues. CDR3 nucleotide sequence: TGTGCCAGCAGCTTGTCCGGGTTTTCCTACGAGCAGTACTTC. Amino acids: CASSLSGFSYEQYF.

A single count supports this clone. Written as DNA, the CDR3 is TGTGCCAGCAGCTCCCCCGGGGTATTCGCTGAAGCTTTCTTT. Protein product: CASSSPGVFAEAFF. The chain employs TRBV11-2 and TRBJ1-1; D is unresolved. Germline V CDR1 and CDR2: SGHAT, FQNNGV. V shed 4 bases and J shed 6 bases, with 15 bases lying between them. The CDR3 is 14 amino acids.

The J gene is TRBJ1-5, the V gene TRBV2; 7 positions match TRBD1. CDR3 size: 15 residues. Trimming cost V 4 bases and J 6 bases; bases outside gene matches: 9. Looked up from germline, CDR1 is SNHLY and CDR2 is FYNNEI. CDR3 loop: CASSVLTGSSQPQHF. In nucleotides, the CDR3 is TGTGCCAGCAGTGTCCTGACAGGGAGTAGTCAGCCCCAGCATTTT. The complete variable domain, with remaining parts taken from reference TRBV2 and TRBJ1-5, reads EPEVTQTPSHQVTQMGQEVILRCVPISNHLYFYWYRQILGQKVEFLVSFYNNEISEKSEIFDDQFSVERPDGSNFTLKIRSTKLEDSAMYFCASSVLTGSSQPQHFGDGTRLSIL.

V usage is TRBV5-1 and J usage is TRBJ2-7; a possible D gene is TRBD1 (5 bases). Looked up from germline, CDR1 is SGHRS and CDR2 is YFSETQ. Between the trimmed V and J ends, which lost 2 bases and 7 bases, there was a span of 13 bases. The CDR3 runs 13 residues. CDR3 in DNA: TGCGCCAGCAGCTTTCAAGAAAGGGGTGAGCAGTACTTC. This gives the protein CASSFQERGEQYF.

This clone was counted many times. J is TRBJ2-3 and V is TRBV20-1; D is unresolved. V lost 3 bases to trimming and J lost 0 bases, with 13 bases between them. CDR1 is DFQATT and CDR2 is SNEGSKA in the germline V gene (reference sequence). CDR3 size: 15 residues. The CDR3 coding sequence is TGCAGTGCTAGTGCGCGGAGCACTAGCACAGATACGCAGTATTTT. Encoded protein: CSASARSTSTDTQYF.

The chain recombines TRBV7-3 with TRBJ2-5, with 10 nucleotides matching TRBD2. Germline V gives CDR1 SGHTA, CDR2 FQGTGA. The CDR3 sequence is 16 residues long. Trimming removed 3 bases from V and 5 bases from J; junction bases left unmatched: 9. CDR3 protein: CASSLSGRAIGETQYF. In DNA form, the CDR3 reads TGTGCCAGCAGCTTGAGCGGGAGGGCCATAGGGGAGACCCAGTACTTC.

This sequence joins TRBV9 and TRBJ2-7; 7 positions agree with TRBD2. The junction had 6 bases not matched to a gene; V was cut back by 0 bases and J by 3 bases. Germline loops: CDR1 SGDLS, CDR2 YYNGEE. The CDR3 length is 15 residues. DNA for the CDR3: TGTGCCAGCAGCGTAGAGGAAGCGGGACTCTACGAGCAGTACTTC. Translated: CASSVEEAGLYEQYF.

This clone was recorded only once. The chain recombines TRBV7-2 with TRBJ1-1, with a tentative D call TRBD1 (5 bases). This CDR3 contains 14 residues. Germline loops: CDR1 SGHTA, CDR2 FQGNSA. Trimming took off 5 bases at V and 1 base at J, with 11 bases between the two ends. The CDR3 sequence: CASSPGTANTEAFF. As DNA, the CDR3 is TGTGCCAGCAGCCCAGGGACTGCGAACACTGAAGCTTTCTTT.

This clone was seen a handful of times. The chain couples TRBV11-2 to TRBJ2-1; D ambiguous. The germline CDR1 and CDR2 sequences are SGHAT and FQNNGV. V was trimmed by 1 base and J by 0 bases, leaving 7 bases between them. This CDR3 has 15 amino acids. The CDR3 region has the DNA TGTGCCAGCAGCTTAGGGCCACCCTCCTACAATGAGCAGTTCTTC. It translates to CASSLGPPSYNEQFF.

V is TRBV7-9 and J is TRBJ2-7, with TRBD1 identical over 11 bases. Germline loops: CDR1 SEHNR, CDR2 FQNEAQ (reference sequence). The CDR3 contains 13 residues. V dropped 8 bases and J dropped 6; count of bases not matched to a gene: 6. CDR3 in amino acids: CASAGQGAVEQYF. In DNA, the CDR3 is TGTGCCAGCGCTGGACAGGGGGCCGTCGAGCAGTACTTC.

The chain is built from TRBV10-3 and TRBJ2-2, with TRBD1 matching over 9 bases. Looked up from germline, CDR1 is ENHRY and CDR2 is SYGVKD. V dropped 3 bases and J dropped 3; count of bases not matched to a gene: 5. This CDR3 contains 16 residues. CDR3 protein: CAISDDGTGYTGELFF. The CDR3 DNA follows: TGTGCCATCAGTGATGATGGGACAGGGTACACCGGGGAGCTGTTTTTT.

The chain links TRBV5-8 to TRBJ2-1; D may be TRBD2 (5 bases). Germline assignment: CDR1 SGHTS and CDR2 YDEGEE. The CDR3 sequence is 16 residues long. V lost 4 bases to trimming and J lost 3 bases, with 17 bases between them. CDR3 region: CASSLRLSRDYNEQFF. In DNA form, the CDR3 reads TGTGCCAGCAGCCTGCGACTTTCCCGGGACTACAATGAGCAGTTCTTC. The complete variable domain, with remaining parts taken from reference TRBV5-8 and TRBJ2-1, reads EAGVTQSPTHLIKTRGQQATLRCSPISGHTSVYWYQQALGLGLQFLLWYDEGEERNRGNFPPRFSGRQFPNYSSELNVNALELEDSALYLCASSLRLSRDYNEQFFGPGTRLTVL.

This clone was seen a single time. The V gene is TRBV10-2, the J gene TRBJ2-5, with 7 nucleotides matching TRBD1. CDR1 and CDR2 from the germline V gene are WSHSY and SAAADI. The CDR3 loop spans 14 amino acids. With V trimmed by 6 bases and J by 5 bases, 9 bases remained unmatched. The CDR3, as DNA: TGCGCCAGCAGGCCGGGACAGCTCATGGAGACCCAGTACTTC. Encoded protein: CASRPGQLMETQYF.

This clone appeared a single time. The J gene is TRBJ1-2, the V gene TRBV11-1; 7 bases line up with TRBD1. The junction had 14 bases not matched to a gene; V was cut back by 2 bases and J by 14 bases. The germline V gene encodes CDR1 SGHAT and CDR2 FQDESV (reference sequence). CDR3 length: 14 amino acids. This CDR3 is CASSLSISGQAKTF. DNA of the CDR3: TGTGCCAGCAGCTTAAGTATCAGCGGACAGGCAAAGACCTTC. The full variable domain, its missing parts supplied by reference TRBV11-1 and TRBJ1-2, is EAEVAQSPRYKITEKSQAVAFWCDPISGHATLYWYRQILGQGPELLVQFQDESVVDDSQLPKDRFSAERLKGVDSTLKIQPAELGDSAMYLCASSLSISGQAKTFGSGTRLTVV.

This rearrangement joins TRBV5-5 to TRBJ1-5; 7 positions match TRBD1. Per germline, CDR1 SGHKS and CDR2 YYEKEE (reference sequence). The CDR3 has 16 residues. V lost 0 bases to trimming and J lost 3 bases; unmatched junction nucleotides: 6. The CDR3 spells CASSLEVDRDNQPQHF. CDR3 DNA sequence: TGTGCCAGCAGCTTGGAGGTAGACAGGGACAATCAGCCCCAGCATTTT.

The chain recombines TRBV2 with TRBJ1-1; D uncertain. V was pared by 4 bases and J by 1 base, with 4 bases between. The V gene's germline CDR1 is SNHLY and CDR2 FYNNEI. The CDR3 is 12 residues long. The CDR3 sequence: CASSGQNTEAFF. CDR3 nucleotide sequence: TGTGCCAGCAGTGGTCAGAACACTGAAGCTTTCTTT.

The gene calls are TRBV27 and TRBJ1-6, with D perhaps matching TRBD1 (5 bases). Trimming removed 4 bases from V and 7 bases from J, with 17 bases in between. Germline values: CDR1 MNHEY, CDR2 SMNVEV (reference sequence). This CDR3 is 16 amino acids long. The CDR3 loop is CASSSPGAGGNSPLHF. For the CDR3, the DNA is TGTGCCAGCAGTTCCCCAGGAGCTGGGGGGAATTCACCCCTCCACTTT.